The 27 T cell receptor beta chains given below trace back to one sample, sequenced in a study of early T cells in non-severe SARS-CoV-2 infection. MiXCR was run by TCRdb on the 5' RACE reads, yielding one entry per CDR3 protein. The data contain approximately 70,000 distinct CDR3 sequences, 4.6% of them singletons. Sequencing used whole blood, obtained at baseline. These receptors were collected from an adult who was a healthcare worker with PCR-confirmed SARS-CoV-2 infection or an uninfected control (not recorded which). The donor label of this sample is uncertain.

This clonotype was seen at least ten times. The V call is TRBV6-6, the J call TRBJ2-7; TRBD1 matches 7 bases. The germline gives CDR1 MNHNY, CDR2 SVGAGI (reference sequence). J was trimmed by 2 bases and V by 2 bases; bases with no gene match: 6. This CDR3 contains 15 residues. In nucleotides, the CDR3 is TGTGCCAGCAGTTACCGGACAGGACCGACCTACGAGCAGTACTTC. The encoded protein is CASSYRTGPTYEQYF.

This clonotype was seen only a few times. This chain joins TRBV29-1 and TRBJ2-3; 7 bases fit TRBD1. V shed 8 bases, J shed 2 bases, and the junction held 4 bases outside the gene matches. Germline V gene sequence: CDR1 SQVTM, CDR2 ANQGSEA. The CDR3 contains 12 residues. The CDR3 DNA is TGCAGCCTGGGGACAGACACAGATACGCAGTATTTT. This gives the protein CSLGTDTDTQYF.

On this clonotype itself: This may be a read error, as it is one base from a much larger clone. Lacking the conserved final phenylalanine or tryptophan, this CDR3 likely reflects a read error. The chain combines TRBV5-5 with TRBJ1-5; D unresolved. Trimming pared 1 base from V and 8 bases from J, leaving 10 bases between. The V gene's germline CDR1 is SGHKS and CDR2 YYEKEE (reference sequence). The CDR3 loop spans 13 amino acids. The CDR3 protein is CASSLRHGEPQHL. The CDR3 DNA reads TGTGCCAGCAGCTTGCGGCATGGGGAGCCCCAGCATTTA.

CDR3 sequence (DNA): TGTGCCAGCAGCGCTCCGGGACAGGTGGACGAGCAGTACTTC. Protein product: CASSAPGQVDEQYF. The chain carries TRBV7-9 and TRBJ2-7, with 8 positions matching TRBD1. The V and J ends lost 5 bases and 5 bases, in that order; junction bases with no gene match: 8. CDR1 and CDR2 (germline): SEHNR, FQNEAQ (reference sequence). This CDR3 region has 14 residues.

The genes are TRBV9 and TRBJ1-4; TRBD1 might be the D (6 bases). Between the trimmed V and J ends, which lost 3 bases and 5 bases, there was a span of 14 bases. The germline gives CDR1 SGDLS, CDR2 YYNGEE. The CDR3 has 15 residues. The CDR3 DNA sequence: TGTGCCAGCAGCGAACGGACAGCCGGAAATGAAAAACTGTTTTTT. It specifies CASSERTAGNEKLFF. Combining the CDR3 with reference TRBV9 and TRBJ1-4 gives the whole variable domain DSGVTQTPKHLITATGQRVTLRCSPRSGDLSVYWYQQSLDQGLQFLIQYYNGEERAKGNILERFSAQQFPDLHSELNLSSLELGDSALYFCASSERTAGNEKLFFGSGTQLSVL.

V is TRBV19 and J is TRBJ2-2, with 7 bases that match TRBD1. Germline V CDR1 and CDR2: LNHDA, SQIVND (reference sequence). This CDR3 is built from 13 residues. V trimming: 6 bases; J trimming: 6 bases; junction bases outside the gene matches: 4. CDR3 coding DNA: TGTGCCAGTAGCAACAGGGGCGCCGGGGAGCTGTTTTTT. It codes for CASSNRGAGELFF.

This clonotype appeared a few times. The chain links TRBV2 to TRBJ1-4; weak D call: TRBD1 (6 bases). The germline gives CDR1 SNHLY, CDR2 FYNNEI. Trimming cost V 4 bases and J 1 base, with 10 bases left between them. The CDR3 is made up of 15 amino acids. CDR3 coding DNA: TGTGCCAGCAGTGCTAACAGGGTAACTAATGAAAAACTGTTTTTT. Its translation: CASSANRVTNEKLFF.

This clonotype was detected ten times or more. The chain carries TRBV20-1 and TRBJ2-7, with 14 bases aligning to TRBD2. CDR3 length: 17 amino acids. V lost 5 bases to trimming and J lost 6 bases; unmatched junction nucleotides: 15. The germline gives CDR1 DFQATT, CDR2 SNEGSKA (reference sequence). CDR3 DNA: TGCAGTGCTCCAACCTTTGGACTAGCGGGGGGCCCAAGCGAGCAGTACTTC. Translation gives CSAPTFGLAGGPSEQYF.

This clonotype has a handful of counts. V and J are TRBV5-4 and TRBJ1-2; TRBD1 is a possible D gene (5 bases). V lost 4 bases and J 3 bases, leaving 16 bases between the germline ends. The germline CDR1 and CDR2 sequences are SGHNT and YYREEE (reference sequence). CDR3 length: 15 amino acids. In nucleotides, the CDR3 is TGTGCCAGCAGCCCCGCGGTTTTAGGGGACTATGGCTACACCTTC. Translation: CASSPAVLGDYGYTF.

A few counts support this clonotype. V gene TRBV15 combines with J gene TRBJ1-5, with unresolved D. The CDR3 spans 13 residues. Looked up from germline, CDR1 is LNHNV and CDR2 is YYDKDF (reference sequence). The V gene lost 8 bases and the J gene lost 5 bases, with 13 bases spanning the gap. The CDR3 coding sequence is TGTGCCACCGTCGGCAGTCCCCATCAGCCCCAGCATTTT. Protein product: CATVGSPHQPQHF.

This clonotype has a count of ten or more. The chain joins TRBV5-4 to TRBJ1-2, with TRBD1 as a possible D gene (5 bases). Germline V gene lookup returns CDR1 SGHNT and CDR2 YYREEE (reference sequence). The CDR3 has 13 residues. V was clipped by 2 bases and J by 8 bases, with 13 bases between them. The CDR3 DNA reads TGTGCCAGCAGCTTAGGTGACGGGGACGGCTACACCTTC. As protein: CASSLGDGDGYTF.

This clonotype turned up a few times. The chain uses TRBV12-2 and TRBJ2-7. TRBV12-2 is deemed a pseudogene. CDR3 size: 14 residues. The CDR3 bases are TGTGCAAGTCGCGCCGGACCGGAAAAGTACGAGCAGTACTTC. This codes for CASRAGPEKYEQYF.

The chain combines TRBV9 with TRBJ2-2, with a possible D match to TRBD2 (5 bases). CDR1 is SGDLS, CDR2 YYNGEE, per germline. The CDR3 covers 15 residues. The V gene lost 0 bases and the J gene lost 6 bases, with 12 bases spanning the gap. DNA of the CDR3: TGTGCCAGCAGCGTAGTATCGGGAATGTCCGGGGAGCTGTTTTTT. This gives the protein CASSVVSGMSGELFF.

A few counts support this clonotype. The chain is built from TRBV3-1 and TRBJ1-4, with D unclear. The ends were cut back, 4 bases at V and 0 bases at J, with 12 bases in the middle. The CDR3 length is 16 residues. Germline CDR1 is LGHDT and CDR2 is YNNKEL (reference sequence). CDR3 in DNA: TGTGCCAGCAGCCCGTGGCCACGGACAACTAATGAAAAACTGTTTTTT. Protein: CASSPWPRTTNEKLFF.

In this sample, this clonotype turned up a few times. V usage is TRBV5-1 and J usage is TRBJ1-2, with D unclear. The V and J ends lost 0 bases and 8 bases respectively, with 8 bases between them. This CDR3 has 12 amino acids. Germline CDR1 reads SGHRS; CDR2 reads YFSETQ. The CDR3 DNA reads TGCGCCAGCAGCTTGGATAGTCTCGGCTACACCTTC. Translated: CASSLDSLGYTF. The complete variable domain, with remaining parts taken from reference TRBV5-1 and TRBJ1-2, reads KAGVTQTPRYLIKTRGQQVTLSCSPISGHRSVSWYQQTPGQGLQFLFEYFSETQRNKGNFPGRFSGRQFSNSRSEMNVSTLELGDSALYLCASSLDSLGYTFGSGTRLTVV.

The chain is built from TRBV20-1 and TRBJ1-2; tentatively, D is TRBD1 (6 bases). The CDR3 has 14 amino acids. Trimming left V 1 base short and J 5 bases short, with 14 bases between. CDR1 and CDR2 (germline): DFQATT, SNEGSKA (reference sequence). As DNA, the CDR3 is TGCAGTGCTAGAGTTCCGGGGGCAGCTTATGGCTACACCTTC. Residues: CSARVPGAAYGYTF.

The CDR3 reads CSANRGAKNIQYF. DNA for the CDR3: TGCAGTGCGAACAGGGGAGCCAAAAACATTCAGTACTTC. The genes are TRBV20-1 and TRBJ2-4; 7 nucleotides match TRBD1. The CDR3 totals 13 residues. V lost 6 bases to trimming and J lost 0 bases; unmatched junction nucleotides: 2. Germline CDR1 and CDR2: DFQATT and SNEGSKA (reference sequence).

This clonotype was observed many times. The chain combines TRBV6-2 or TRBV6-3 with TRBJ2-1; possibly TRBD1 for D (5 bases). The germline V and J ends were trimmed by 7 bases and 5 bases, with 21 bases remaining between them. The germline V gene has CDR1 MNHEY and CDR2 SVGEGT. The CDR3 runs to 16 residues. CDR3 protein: CASTEPTDPRDNEQFF. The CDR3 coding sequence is TGTGCCAGCACCGAACCGACCGACCCCAGGGACAATGAGCAGTTCTTC.

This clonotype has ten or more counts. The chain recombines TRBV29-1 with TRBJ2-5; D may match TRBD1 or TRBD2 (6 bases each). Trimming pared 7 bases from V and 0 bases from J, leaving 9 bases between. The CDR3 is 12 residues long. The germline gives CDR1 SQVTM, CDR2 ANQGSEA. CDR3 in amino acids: CSGRGDQETQYF. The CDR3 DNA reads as TGCAGCGGTAGGGGGGACCAAGAGACCCAGTACTTC.

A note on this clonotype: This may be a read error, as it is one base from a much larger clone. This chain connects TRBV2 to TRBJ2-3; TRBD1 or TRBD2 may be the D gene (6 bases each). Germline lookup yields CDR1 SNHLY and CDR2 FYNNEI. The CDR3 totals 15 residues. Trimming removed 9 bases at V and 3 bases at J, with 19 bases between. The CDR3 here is CASAARGPSTDTQYF. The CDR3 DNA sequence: TGTGCCAGTGCTGCCCGGGGGCCTTCTACAGATACGCAGTATTTT.

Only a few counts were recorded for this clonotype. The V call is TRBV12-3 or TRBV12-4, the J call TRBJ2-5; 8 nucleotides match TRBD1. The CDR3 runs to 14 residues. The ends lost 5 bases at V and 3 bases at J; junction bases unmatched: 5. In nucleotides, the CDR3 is TGTGCCAGCAGTCTACGACAGGGGAAAGAGACCCAGTACTTC. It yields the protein CASSLRQGKETQYF.

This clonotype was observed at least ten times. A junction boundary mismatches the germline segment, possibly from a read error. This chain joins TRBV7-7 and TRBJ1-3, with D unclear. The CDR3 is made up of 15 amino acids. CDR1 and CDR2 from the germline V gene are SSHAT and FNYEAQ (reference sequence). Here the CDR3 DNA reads TGTGCTAGCAGCTTAGATCTGAACTCTGGAAACACCATATATTTT. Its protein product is CASSLDLNSGNTIYF.

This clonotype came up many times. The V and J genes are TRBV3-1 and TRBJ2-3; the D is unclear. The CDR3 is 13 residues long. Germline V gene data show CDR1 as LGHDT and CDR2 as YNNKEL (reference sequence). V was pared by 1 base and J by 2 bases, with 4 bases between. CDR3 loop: CASSQGVTDTQYF. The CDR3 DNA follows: TGTGCCAGCAGCCAAGGAGTCACAGATACGCAGTATTTT.

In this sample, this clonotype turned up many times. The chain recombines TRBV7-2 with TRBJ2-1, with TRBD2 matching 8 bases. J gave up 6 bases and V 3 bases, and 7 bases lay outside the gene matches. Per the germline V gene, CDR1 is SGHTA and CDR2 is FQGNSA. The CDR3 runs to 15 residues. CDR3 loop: CASSLRGAHGNEQFF. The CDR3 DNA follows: TGTGCCAGCAGCTTGCGGGGGGCCCACGGCAATGAGCAGTTCTTC.

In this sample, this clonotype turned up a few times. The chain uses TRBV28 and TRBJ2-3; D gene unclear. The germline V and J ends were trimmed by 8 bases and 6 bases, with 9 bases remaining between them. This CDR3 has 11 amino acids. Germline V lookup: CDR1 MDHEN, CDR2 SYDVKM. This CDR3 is CASLGYDTQYF. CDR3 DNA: TGTGCCAGCCTGGGGTATGATACGCAGTATTTT.

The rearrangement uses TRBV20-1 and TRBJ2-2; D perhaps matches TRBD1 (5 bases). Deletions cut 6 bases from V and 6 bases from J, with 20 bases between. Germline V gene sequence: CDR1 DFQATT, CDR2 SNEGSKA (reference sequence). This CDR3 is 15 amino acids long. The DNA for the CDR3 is TGCAGTGCAACCGAGACAGCCCCATCCGCCGGGGAGCTGTTTTTT. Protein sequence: CSATETAPSAGELFF.

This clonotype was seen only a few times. In DNA, the CDR3 is TGTGCCACCCGGGGGCAAGAAGAGCAGTACTTC. Translation gives CATRGQEEQYF. J is TRBJ2-7 and V is TRBV10-3; D might be TRBD1 or TRBD2, each matching 6 bases. Germline V CDR1 and CDR2: ENHRY, SYGVKD. The V end was cut by 10 bases, the J end by 7 bases, with 14 bases between. The CDR3 sequence is 11 residues long.